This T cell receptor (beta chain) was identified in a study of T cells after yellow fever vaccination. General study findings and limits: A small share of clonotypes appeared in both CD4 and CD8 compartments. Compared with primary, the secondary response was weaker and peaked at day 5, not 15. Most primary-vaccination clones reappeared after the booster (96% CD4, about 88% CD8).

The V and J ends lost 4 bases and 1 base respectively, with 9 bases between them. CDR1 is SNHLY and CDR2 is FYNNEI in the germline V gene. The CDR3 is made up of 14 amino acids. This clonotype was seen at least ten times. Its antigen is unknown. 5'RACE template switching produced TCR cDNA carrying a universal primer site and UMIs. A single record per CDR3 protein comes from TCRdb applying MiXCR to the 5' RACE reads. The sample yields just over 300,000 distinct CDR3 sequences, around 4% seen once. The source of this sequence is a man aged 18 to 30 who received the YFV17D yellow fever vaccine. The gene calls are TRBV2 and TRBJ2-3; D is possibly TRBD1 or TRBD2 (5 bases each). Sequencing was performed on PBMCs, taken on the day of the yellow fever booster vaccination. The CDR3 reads CASSGDGRTDTQYF. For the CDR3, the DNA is TGTGCCAGCAGTGGGGACGGACGCACAGATACGCAGTATTTT.